The 10 T cell receptor beta chains below all came from one sample that was sequenced in a study of cytotoxic CD8 clonotypes in ibrutinib-treated CLL (dated by TCRdb to the early 2020s). Library generation was performed with the immunoSEQ multiplex PCR assay. In its TCRdb copy, this immuneACCESS table keeps in-frame sequences only and misses some clones. Where compared with another copy, unresolved V genes explain less than half of these, and the others have no known cause. The sample table contains about 330,000 clones; only one count was recorded for roughly two thirds of them. About 5.9% of the sample goes to the ten largest clones. This material consisted of PBMCs, taken after 36 months of ibrutinib treatment. The receptors shown here come from a human donor with chronic lymphocytic leukemia.

The gene calls are TRBV19 and TRBJ2-5; D may be TRBD2 (6 bases). CDR3 size: 17 residues. Germline loops: CDR1 LNHDA, CDR2 SQIVND (reference sequence). Between the trimmed V and J ends, which lost 4 bases and 5 bases, there was a span of 23 bases. The chain's CDR3 is CASSTYLGLGRRETQYF. The CDR3 nucleotides are TGTGCCAGTAGTACCTACTTGGGACTGGGGAGGAGGGAGACCCAGTACTTC.

The chain joins TRBV2 to TRBJ1-5, with a tentative D call TRBD1 (5 bases). The CDR3 sequence is 13 residues long. In germline, CDR1 is SNHLY, CDR2 FYNNEI. With 9 bases removed from V and 7 bases from J, the gap between germline ends came to 16 bases. This CDR3 reads CASAGQGGQPQHF. The CDR3 bases are TGTGCCAGTGCTGGGCAGGGAGGGCAGCCCCAGCATTTT.

This chain joins TRBV5-1 and TRBJ2-7, with 9 bases identical to TRBD1. Germline-derived CDR1 and CDR2 are SGHRS and YFSETQ. The CDR3 has 13 residues. V shed 4 bases, J shed 6 bases, and the junction held 5 bases outside the gene matches. CDR3 sequence reads: CASSRDRVAEQYF. The CDR3, as DNA: TGCGCCAGCAGCCGGGACAGGGTCGCCGAGCAGTACTTC.

The V call is TRBV12-5, the J call TRBJ2-7; weak D call: TRBD1 (6 bases). This CDR3 is built from 11 residues. CDR1 LGHNT and CDR2 FRNRAP come from the germline V gene. V was shortened by 5 bases and J by 5 bases, with 7 bases between the two germline ends. The CDR3 spells CASGKGDEQYF. The CDR3 DNA sequence: TGTGCTAGTGGTAAGGGGGACGAGCAGTACTTC.

This rearrangement joins TRBV15 to TRBJ2-6; D is undetermined. Looked up from germline, CDR1 is LNHNV and CDR2 is YYDKDF (reference sequence). The CDR3 sequence is 13 residues long. V was cut by 8 bases and J by 0 bases, with 5 bases left in between. The CDR3 spells CATASSGANVLTF. CDR3 coding DNA: TGTGCCACCGCAAGCTCTGGGGCCAACGTCCTGACTTTC.

The CDR3 region is CASSWDRGKETQYF. The CDR3 DNA reads TGTGCCAGCAGTTGGGACAGGGGGAAGGAGACCCAGTACTTC. The chain has TRBV7-9 and TRBJ2-5, with 11 bases identical to TRBD1. Germline V gene data show CDR1 as SEHNR and CDR2 as FQNEAQ (reference sequence). CDR3 length equals 14 residues. V lost 6 bases to trimming and J lost 5 bases; unmatched junction nucleotides: 5.

This clone was recorded only once. The chain recombines TRBV6-5 with TRBJ2-3, with 11 bases fitting TRBD2. Germline V gives CDR1 MNHEY, CDR2 SVGAGI. V shed 4 bases and J 4 bases; nucleotides not matched to a gene: 4. The CDR3 length is 15 residues. CDR3 nucleotide sequence: TGTGCCAGCAGTTTTGGACTAGCGGGCGCAGATACGCAGTATTTT. It yields the protein CASSFGLAGADTQYF.

The chain has TRBV7-6 and TRBJ2-4; D may be TRBD1 (6 bases). The CDR3 has 15 amino acids. Trimming stripped 2 bases from V and 4 bases from J, with 12 bases between. Germline CDR1 reads SGHVS; CDR2 reads FNYEAQ. Here the CDR3 reads CASSLLSGQKNIQYF. The CDR3 DNA follows: TGTGCCAGCAGCTTACTTTCGGGACAAAAAAACATTCAGTACTTC.

J is TRBJ1-2 and V is TRBV2; no reliable D call. Germline CDR1 and CDR2: SNHLY and FYNNEI. Trimming cost V 6 bases and J 7 bases, with 12 bases left between them. This CDR3 is built from 12 residues. CDR3 nucleotide sequence: TGTGCCAGCAGCCTGAGCGGACGTGGCTACACCTTC. Its protein product is CASSLSGRGYTF. The whole variable domain, filled in from reference TRBV2 and TRBJ1-2, reads EPEVTQTPSHQVTQMGQEVILRCVPISNHLYFYWYRQILGQKVEFLVSFYNNEISEKSEIFDDQFSVERPDGSNFTLKIRSTKLEDSAMYFCASSLSGRGYTFGSGTRLTVV.

The gene calls are TRBV27 and TRBJ2-1; D unresolved. With 5 bases removed from V and 7 bases from J, the gap between germline ends came to 15 bases. In germline, CDR1 is MNHEY, CDR2 SMNVEV (reference sequence). The CDR3 loop spans 14 amino acids. The CDR3 DNA reads as TGTGCCAGCAGTCCCCGGCCTCTAGGGAATGAGCAGTTCTTC. Its protein is CASSPRPLGNEQFF.